Sequencing of this TCR beta chain was carried out in a study of low-dose radiotherapy and immunotherapy resistance in tumors. The overall study: Members of Cohort 1 were treated with 0.5 Gy per fraction every 2 weeks. The prescribed total PTV dose was 6.5 Gy.

CDR3 length equals 10 residues. V lost 2 bases to trimming and J lost 9 bases, with 3 bases between them. Germline loops: CDR1 MDHEN, CDR2 SYDVKM. This clonotype was recorded at least ten times. Alpha- and beta-chain coverage of first-strand cDNA came from TRAV- and TRBV-specific primers. Amplification of TCRs used a constant-region primer and V-primer adapter for 20 PCR cycles. TCRdb analysed the reads with MiXCR anew, one entry per CDR3 protein. The sample yields some 57,000 distinct CDR3 sequences, about 25% seen once. Time point given: after trial treatment. Treatment: LDRT plus nivolumab, ipilimumab, low-dose cyclophosphamide and aspirin (RACIN trial). Nivolumab, ipilimumab, aspirin, low-dose cyclophosphamide and low-dose radiotherapy were all administered to the donors.

The chain couples TRBV28 to TRBJ2-3; D not certain. The sequences come from PBMCs, collected after low-dose radiotherapy plus immunotherapy. The source of this sequence is a male donor with prostate cancer. Written as DNA, the CDR3 is TGTGCCAGCAGTTTAGACACGCAGTATTTT. Translation: CASSLDTQYF.